Following are 27 T cell receptor beta chains from one sample sequenced in a study of blood T cell repertoires in COVID-19. Clones were read by immunoSEQ multiplex PCR, and TCRdb kept only the in-frame ones, dropping some. The sample yields about 250,000 clones, more than 75% seen once. Sequenced material: peripheral blood. The receptors come from a woman aged 60-75 years who had recovered from COVID-19.

The chain links TRBV28 to TRBJ2-1, with D maybe TRBD1 (7 bases). The V gene's germline CDR1 is MDHEN and CDR2 SYDVKM. The length of the CDR3 is 16 residues. Trimming removed 6 bases from V and 5 bases from J, with 20 bases in between. CDR3 sequence: CASRPLGRQGNNEQFF. DNA of the CDR3: TGTGCCAGCAGACCGCTCGGGAGACAGGGTAACAATGAGCAGTTCTTC.

The genes are TRBV19 and TRBJ1-2; TRBD1 agrees at 7 bases. V trimming: 8 bases; J trimming: 1 base; junction bases outside the gene matches: 7. The CDR3 length is 14 residues. The germline CDR1 and CDR2 sequences are LNHDA and SQIVND (reference sequence). CDR3 protein: CASGTGQNNYGYTF. The CDR3 DNA sequence: TGTGCCAGTGGCACGGGACAGAATAACTATGGCTACACCTTC.

This clone was observed once. This chain uses TRBV9 with TRBJ2-2, with 9 positions matching TRBD1. Germline V gene data show CDR1 as SGDLS and CDR2 as YYNGEE. V trimming: 4 bases; J trimming: 5 bases; junction bases outside the gene matches: 9. This CDR3 spans 16 amino acids. This CDR3 is CASSPFSGTGTGELFF. CDR3 nucleotides: TGTGCCAGCAGCCCTTTTTCCGGGACAGGGACCGGGGAGCTGTTTTTT.

The chain employs TRBV29-1 and TRBJ1-2; no clear D gene. The germline gives CDR1 SQVTM, CDR2 ANQGSEA. This CDR3 has 13 residues. Trimming took off 3 bases at V and 8 bases at J, with 16 bases between the two ends. Here the CDR3 DNA reads TGCAGCGTTGATGGTGTGGGGAGAGGGGGCTACACCTTC. This translates into CSVDGVGRGGYTF. Filled out from reference TRBV29-1 and TRBJ1-2, the complete variable domain reads SAVISQKPSRDICQRGTSLTIQCQVDSQVTMMFWYRQQPGQSLTLIATANQGSEATYESGFVIDKFPISRPNLTFSTLTVSNMSPEDSSIYLCSVDGVGRGGYTFGSGTRLTVV.

The rearrangement links TRBV10-3 to TRBJ1-4; 8 bases align to TRBD1. CDR1 ENHRY and CDR2 SYGVKD come from the germline V gene. The V and J ends lost 0 bases and 4 bases, in that order; junction bases with no gene match: 7. The CDR3 totals 17 residues. The CDR3 bases are TGTGCCATCAGTGAGTCGCCTGGGACAGGCTATAATGAAAAACTGTTTTTT. This sequence encodes CAISESPGTGYNEKLFF.

The J gene is TRBJ2-5, the V gene TRBV6-2 or TRBV6-3, with 16 positions matching TRBD2. With V trimmed by 6 bases and J by 11 bases, 6 bases remained unmatched. CDR1 MNHEY and CDR2 SVGEGT come from the germline V gene. The CDR3 runs to 14 residues. Here the CDR3 reads CASSGPGLAGGQYF. CDR3 DNA sequence: TGTGCCAGCAGCGGCCCGGGACTAGCGGGGGGGCAGTACTTC.

Here the CDR3 reads CASSSPGENTEAFF. The CDR3 nucleotides are TGTGCCAGCAGCTCGCCGGGAGAAAACACTGAAGCTTTCTTT. This chain uses TRBV7-9 with TRBJ1-1; D is undetermined. The V and J ends lost 4 bases and 2 bases respectively, with 11 bases between them. CDR1 is SEHNR, CDR2 FQNEAQ, per germline (reference sequence). The CDR3 has 14 amino acids.

The rearrangement uses TRBV28 and TRBJ1-2, with D possibly matching TRBD1 (6 bases). This CDR3 has 13 residues. Germline loops: CDR1 MDHEN, CDR2 SYDVKM. With 7 bases removed from V and 8 bases from J, the gap between germline ends came to 17 bases. The CDR3 nucleotides read TGTGCCAGCACCGGACAGCCCCTAGGGGGCTACACCTTC. Translation gives CASTGQPLGGYTF.

The chain combines TRBV6-5 with TRBJ2-3; 8 nucleotides agree with TRBD2. The CDR3 spans 16 residues. V lost 4 bases to trimming and J lost 4 bases; unmatched junction nucleotides: 10. Germline-derived CDR1 and CDR2 are MNHEY and SVGAGI. The CDR3 reads CASSWELAGMADTQYF. CDR3 DNA: TGTGCCAGCAGTTGGGAGTTAGCGGGGATGGCAGATACGCAGTATTTT.

The V gene is TRBV28, the J gene TRBJ2-3, with TRBD1 identical over 7 bases. The length of the CDR3 is 16 residues. From germline, CDR1 is MDHEN and CDR2 SYDVKM. V lost 3 bases and J lost 0; bases outside the gene matches: 6. The CDR3 here is CASSFSQGQSTDTQYF. The CDR3 region has the DNA TGTGCCAGCAGTTTTAGTCAGGGACAGAGCACAGATACGCAGTATTTT.

DNA for the CDR3: TGCGCCAGCAGACTGGACAGGGTCTGGAGTGGCTACACCTTC. It codes for CASRLDRVWSGYTF. J is TRBJ1-2 and V is TRBV5-1; 8 bases align to TRBD1. With 5 bases clipped from V and 7 bases from J, the junction kept 10 bases outside the gene matches. The CDR3 spans 14 residues. Germline V gene sequence: CDR1 SGHRS, CDR2 YFSETQ.

The chain uses TRBV28 and TRBJ2-1; no definite D call. V was pared by 3 bases and J by 9 bases, with 6 bases between. This CDR3 has 11 amino acids. CDR1 MDHEN and CDR2 SYDVKM come from the germline V gene. The CDR3 sequence is CASSFHSEQFF. The CDR3 DNA is TGTGCCAGCAGTTTTCATAGTGAGCAGTTCTTC. The full variable domain, completed using reference TRBV28 and TRBJ2-1, is DVKVTQSSRYLVKRTGEKVFLECVQDMDHENMFWYRQDPGLGLRLIYFSYDVKMKEKGDIPEGYSVSREKKERFSLILESASTNQTSMYLCASSFHSEQFFGPGTRLTVL.

CDR3 bases: TGTGCCAGCAGCTCATCAGGAGGGATCACCGGGGAGCTGTTTTTT. Translating gives CASSSSGGITGELFF. The chain carries TRBV7-3 and TRBJ2-2; TRBD2 is a possible D gene (6 bases). This CDR3 comprises 15 residues. The germline V and J ends were trimmed by 4 bases and 4 bases, with 13 bases remaining between them. Germline lookup yields CDR1 SGHTA and CDR2 FQGTGA.

The J gene is TRBJ1-2, the V gene TRBV4-2; D may be TRBD1 (6 bases). CDR1 is LGHNA, CDR2 YNFKEQ, per germline. Trimming stripped 0 bases from V and 4 bases from J, with 12 bases between. The CDR3 is 15 residues long. This CDR3 reads CASSQDLTGIYGYTF. The CDR3 DNA follows: TGTGCCAGCAGCCAAGATCTAACAGGGATCTATGGCTACACCTTC.

The chain couples TRBV9 to TRBJ2-7; TRBD2 matches 8 bases. Germline loops: CDR1 SGDLS, CDR2 YYNGEE. The CDR3 runs 14 residues. With 2 bases clipped from V and 3 bases from J, the junction kept 4 bases outside the gene matches. In nucleotides, the CDR3 is TGTGCCAGCAGCGTCGGGGGGGAGGACTACGAGCAGTACTTC. Protein product: CASSVGGEDYEQYF.

The rearrangement links TRBV5-6 to TRBJ1-2; possibly TRBD1 for D (5 bases). The germline V gene has CDR1 SGHDT and CDR2 YYEEEE. Trimming took off 1 base at V and 4 bases at J, with 17 bases between the two ends. The CDR3 runs to 16 residues. CDR3 coding DNA: TGTGCCAGCAGCTTGCCTATTATTGGGGGGGGCTATGGCTACACCTTC. Translation gives CASSLPIIGGGYGYTF.

In its sample, this clone ranks as medium-sized. This chain links TRBV2 with TRBJ1-6; TRBD1 matches 8 bases. This CDR3 region has 15 residues. CDR1 is SNHLY and CDR2 is FYNNEI in the germline V gene. V trimming: 7 bases; J trimming: 5 bases; junction bases outside the gene matches: 7. The CDR3 here is CASIQGVLNNSPLHF. The CDR3 DNA is TGTGCCAGCATACAGGGGGTCCTAAATAATTCACCCCTCCACTTT.

Of note for this clone: This specimen includes other DNA sequences encoding the same CDR3. The rearrangement links TRBV15 to TRBJ1-1, with unresolved D. CDR1 LNHNV and CDR2 YYDKDF come from the germline V gene (reference sequence). Trimming pared 5 bases from V and 0 bases from J, leaving 7 bases between. The CDR3 sequence is 13 residues long. CDR3 region: CATSSSMNTEAFF. CDR3 sequence (DNA): TGTGCCACCAGCTCTAGCATGAACACTGAAGCTTTCTTT.

The rearrangement uses TRBV6-4 and TRBJ2-1; weak D call: TRBD2 (6 bases). The CDR3 length is 15 residues. Germline lookup yields CDR1 MRHNA and CDR2 SNTAGT. Trimming pared 5 bases from V and 3 bases from J, leaving 14 bases between. CDR3 nucleotides: TGTGCCAGCAGTCCATTGGCGGGGAACTACAATGAGCAGTTCTTC. Residues: CASSPLAGNYNEQFF.

V usage is TRBV5-5 and J usage is TRBJ2-7; no definite D call. Looked up from germline, CDR1 is SGHKS and CDR2 is YYEKEE (reference sequence). V was trimmed by 5 bases and J by 9 bases, leaving 9 bases between them. The CDR3 runs 10 residues. CDR3 coding DNA: TGTGCCAGCAGTGGCCGCACGCAGTACTTC. This gives the protein CASSGRTQYF. The whole variable domain, remainder taken from reference TRBV5-5 and TRBJ2-7, is DAGVTQSPTHLIKTRGQQVTLRCSPISGHKSVSWYQQVLGQGPQFIFQYYEKEERGRGNFPDRFSARQFPNYSSELNVNALLLGDSALYLCASSGRTQYFGPGTRLTVT.

Only a few counts were recorded for this clone. This chain connects TRBV24-1 to TRBJ2-7; TRBD1 aligns across 11 bases. There are 15 residues in the CDR3. Germline V gives CDR1 KGHDR, CDR2 SFDVKD. The ends lost 7 bases at V and 4 bases at J; junction bases unmatched: 8. The CDR3 region is CATSRGGTGGYEQYF. Here the CDR3 DNA reads TGTGCCACCAGCCGGGGAGGGACAGGGGGGTACGAGCAGTACTTC.

This clone was picked up a small number of times. This chain links TRBV19 with TRBJ1-5; TRBD1 aligns across 8 bases. V lost 5 bases and J lost 5; bases outside the gene matches: 14. The length of the CDR3 is 17 residues. Germline V lookup: CDR1 LNHDA, CDR2 SQIVND (reference sequence). The CDR3 loop reads CASSAAWTGNKDQPQHF. CDR3 in DNA: TGTGCCAGTAGTGCCGCCTGGACAGGGAATAAGGATCAGCCCCAGCATTTT.

The CDR3 region is CASSQGRGWNEQFF. The CDR3 bases are TGTGCCAGCAGCCAAGGTAGGGGGTGGAATGAGCAGTTCTTC. The chain recombines TRBV3-1 (or the pseudogene TRBV3-2) with TRBJ2-1; perhaps TRBD1 as D (6 bases). Germline V gives CDR1 LGHDT, CDR2 YNNKEL (reference sequence). The V gene lost 1 base and the J gene lost 7 bases, with 11 bases spanning the gap. The CDR3 is made up of 14 amino acids.

This sequence joins TRBV9 and TRBJ2-1, with TRBD2 matching 7 bases. V shed 4 bases and J 9 bases; nucleotides not matched to a gene: 16. The CDR3 runs 16 residues. Germline-derived CDR1 and CDR2 are SGDLS and YYNGEE. CDR3 sequence (DNA): TGTGCCAGCAGCCCCTCCCTAGGCGGGGGAGGGGCTGAGCAGTTCTTC. This translates into CASSPSLGGGGAEQFF.

The genes are TRBV4-1 and TRBJ1-1; maybe TRBD1 (5 bases). The V end lost 4 bases, the J end lost 0 bases, and 12 bases lay between the germline ends. Germline V CDR1 and CDR2: MGHRA, YSYEKL. The CDR3 is 15 residues long. The CDR3 nucleotides are TGCGCCAGCAGCCCGCGGGGACGGATGAACACTGAAGCTTTCTTT. It codes for CASSPRGRMNTEAFF.

The V and J genes are TRBV24-1 and TRBJ2-2; 7 nucleotides line up with TRBD2. Germline CDR1 is KGHDR and CDR2 is SFDVKD. The CDR3 spans 18 residues. Trimming removed 7 bases from V and 6 bases from J; junction bases left unmatched: 19. The chain's CDR3 is CATSSGVLSKGDPGELFF. The CDR3 DNA follows: TGTGCCACCAGCAGCGGGGTCCTTTCAAAGGGAGACCCCGGGGAGCTGTTTTTT.

The V and J genes are TRBV14 and TRBJ2-7; 7 bases align to TRBD2. CDR3 size: 20 residues. CDR1 is SGHDN and CDR2 is FVKESK in the germline V gene. V lost 1 base, J lost 0 bases, and 18 bases stayed unmatched. CDR3 in amino acids: CASSQAYGSGRGGRSYEQYF. The CDR3 region has the DNA TGTGCCAGCAGCCAAGCCTATGGGAGCGGGCGCGGGGGACGCTCCTACGAGCAGTACTTC.